Listed below are T cell receptor beta chains from one sample, sequenced in a study of PD-1 blockade in classical Hodgkin lymphoma. The protocol was immunoSEQ multiplex PCR, while the TCRdb copy is restricted to in-frame clones and leaves out a portion. The sample yields approximately 15,000 clones, roughly 82% seen once. Sequences were derived from peripheral blood mononuclear cells (PBMCs), sampled before the second cycle of nivolumab. These TCRs come from a human donor with classical Hodgkin lymphoma. CDR3s include the opening cysteine and the closing phenylalanine or tryptophan. A D gene is named only where the DNA matches it firmly.

CDR3	DNA	V	D	J
CASKTGVLADTQYF	TGTGCCAGCAAAACAGGGGTTTTGGCGGATACGCAGTATTTT	TRBV6-5	TRBD1	TRBJ2-3
CARGVRTGNGDGSCF	TGTGCCAGAGGGGTCCGGACAGGGAATGGAGACGGCTCGTGCTTC	TRBV6-6	TRBD1	TRBJ2-7
CAWTEGGYTEAFF	TGTGCCTGGACCGAGGGTGGGTACACTGAAGCTTTCTTT	TRBV30	-	TRBJ1-1
CSVVWVAGNRGRGYEQYF	TGCAGCGTTGTATGGGTGGCAGGTAATAGGGGGAGGGGCTACGAGCAGTACTTC	TRBV29-1	-	TRBJ2-7
CATSREGEQSNEQFF	TGTGCCACCAGCAGAGAGGGGGAACAATCCAATGAGCAGTTCTTC	TRBV15	-	TRBJ2-1
CASSQDPTGGAYNEKLFF	TGCGCCAGCAGCCAAGATCCCACAGGGGGCGCCTATAATGAAAAACTGTTTTTT	TRBV4-1	TRBD1	TRBJ1-4
CASRPRGVYGYTF	TGTGCCAGCAGGCCCCGCGGAGTCTATGGCTACACCTTC	TRBV6-1	-	TRBJ1-2
CASSQVGGEQYF	TGCGCCAGCAGCCAAGTAGGCGGTGAGCAGTACTTC	TRBV4-3	-	TRBJ2-7
CASSAARAAFF	TGTGCCAGCAGTGCCGCGAGGGCCGCTTTCTTT	TRBV6-6	-	TRBJ1-1
CTSSPNGRFHVCTDTQYF	TGCACCAGCAGCCCCAACGGCAGATTTCACGTTTGCACAGATACGCAGTATTTT	TRBV1	-	TRBJ2-3